This T cell receptor beta chain came from a study of T-cell memory formation after mild COVID-19. TCRdb passed the 5' RACE reads through MiXCR, listing each CDR3 protein once. The data show around 300,000 distinct CDR3 sequences, with approximately 14% seen just once and about 20% held by the top ten. The J segment lost 7 bases and the V segment lost 5 bases, leaving 22 bases of the junction unmatched. The CDR3 contains 19 residues. Germline-derived CDR1 and CDR2 are WSHSY and SAAADI. This chain joins TRBV10-2 and TRBJ2-7; 11 bases map to TRBD2. The source material was PBMCs or a T cell subset sorted from them (not recorded which). The sequence was obtained from a man aged 18 to 35 who had mild COVID-19 (a few samples of this study predate the infection). Cell type and time point are not known. The CDR3 region is CASSSPVVAGGPNFPEQYF. CDR3 coding DNA: TGCGCCAGCAGTTCCCCGGTGGTAGCGGGGGGGCCGAATTTCCCGGAGCAGTACTTC.